These 24 T cell receptor beta chains share one sample of origin, sequenced in a study of T cell changes during pregnancy in multiple sclerosis. Using immunoSEQ multiplex PCR, the repertoire was profiled, and TCRdb retains in-frame clones only, with some absent. The sample comprises fewer than 40,000 clones, 80% to 90% of which are singletons, and about 11% rests with the top ten. The sequences come from CD8+ T cells from peripheral blood mononuclear cells, collected in the second trimester of pregnancy. The receptor set was obtained from a female donor with multiple sclerosis, enrolled in a pregnancy study.

The chain couples TRBV5-5 to TRBJ2-2, with a possible D match to TRBD2 (5 bases). With 0 bases removed from V and 0 bases from J, the gap between germline ends came to 12 bases. CDR3 length: 17 residues. The germline gives CDR1 SGHKS, CDR2 YYEKEE (reference sequence). The CDR3, as DNA: TGTGCCAGCAGCTTGGGGACGGGGTCCTCGAACACCGGGGAGCTGTTTTTT. Encoded protein: CASSLGTGSSNTGELFF.

The chain is built from TRBV7-9 and TRBJ2-1, with 7 positions matching TRBD2. Per the germline V gene, CDR1 is SEHNR and CDR2 is FQNEAQ (reference sequence). The CDR3 covers 16 residues. With 5 bases clipped from V and 3 bases from J, the junction kept 10 bases outside the gene matches. The CDR3 DNA sequence: TGTGCCAGCAGCCGCTGGGCGGGAGAGGACTACAATGAGCAGTTCTTC. Its protein product is CASSRWAGEDYNEQFF.

The chain links TRBV5-4 to TRBJ2-1; 16 positions match TRBD2. The ends lost 4 bases at V and 0 bases at J; junction bases unmatched: 4. Germline values: CDR1 SGHNT, CDR2 YYREEE (reference sequence). This CDR3 region has 18 residues. CDR3 region: CASSQGLAGGYSYNEQFF. Here the CDR3 DNA reads TGTGCCAGCAGCCAGGGACTAGCGGGGGGGTACTCCTACAATGAGCAGTTCTTC.

This rearrangement joins TRBV21-1 to TRBJ1-1; the table's D gene call, TRBD1, was not cross checked with the DNA. TRBV21-1 is a recognized pseudogene. The CDR3 is 16 amino acids. For the CDR3, the DNA is TGTGCCAGCAGCTCAACGGCCAGGGGGGAGAACACTGAAGCTTTCTTT. It yields the protein CASSSTARGENTEAFF.

This chain connects TRBV18 to TRBJ2-7; 8 nucleotides match TRBD1. The CDR3 is 18 amino acids. V was clipped by 0 bases and J by 4 bases; unmatched bases: 14. Per germline, CDR1 KGHSH and CDR2 LQKENI. Written as DNA, the CDR3 is TGTGCCAGCTCACCACCCCAGGGACAGGTTCAGGGAGGTTACGAGCAGTACTTC. As protein: CASSPPQGQVQGGYEQYF.

The chain links TRBV6-6 to TRBJ2-3; TRBD1 is a possible D gene (5 bases). Trimming took off 5 bases at V and 5 bases at J, with 20 bases between the two ends. Germline V gene lookup returns CDR1 MNHNY and CDR2 SVGAGI (reference sequence). The CDR3 loop spans 16 amino acids. The CDR3 is CASSNIAGFKGDTQYF. CDR3 coding DNA: TGTGCCAGCAGTAACATTGCAGGGTTTAAAGGAGATACGCAGTATTTT.

The gene calls are TRBV10-2 and TRBJ2-5; 9 nucleotides align to TRBD1. This CDR3 has 15 residues. CDR1 is WSHSY, CDR2 SAAADI, per germline. V lost 3 bases and J lost 4; bases outside the gene matches: 6. In nucleotides, the CDR3 is TGCGCCAGCAGTGAATTACAGGGGGCGGGAGAGACCCAGTACTTC. Residues: CASSELQGAGETQYF.

By its share, this clone is medium-sized. The CDR3 DNA reads TGTGCCAGCAGCGCCCGACAAACCTCGAACACTGAAGCTTTCTTT. Amino acid sequence: CASSARQTSNTEAFF. The chain couples TRBV28 to TRBJ1-1; the D is unclear. V was trimmed by 6 bases and J by 1 base, leaving 15 bases between them. This CDR3 is built from 15 residues. CDR1 and CDR2 (germline): MDHEN, SYDVKM.

This clone was counted a single time. The chain has TRBV6-1 and TRBJ2-2, with a possible D match to TRBD2 (6 bases). The CDR3 is 16 residues long. The V and J ends lost 2 bases and 4 bases respectively, with 14 bases between them. Germline CDR1 reads MNHNS; CDR2 reads SASEGT. CDR3 in DNA: TGTGCCAGCAGTGAAAGGAGGGGCCGGAGCACCGGGGAGCTGTTTTTT. The encoded protein is CASSERRGRSTGELFF.

The rearrangement uses TRBV30 and TRBJ2-5; the match to TRBD1 covers 11 bases. The ends lost 7 bases at V and 7 bases at J; junction bases unmatched: 8. This CDR3 comprises 13 residues. Germline values: CDR1 GTSNPN, CDR2 SVGIG (reference sequence). CDR3 sequence (DNA): TGTGCCTCTATAAGGGGACAGGGGGGGACCCAGTACTTC. Amino acid sequence: CASIRGQGGTQYF.

J is TRBJ2-5 and V is TRBV9; D gene unclear. CDR1 and CDR2 from the germline V gene are SGDLS and YYNGEE. V lost 4 bases to trimming and J lost 2 bases, with 12 bases between them. The CDR3 totals 14 residues. The CDR3 is CASSPHDRQETQYF. CDR3 DNA sequence: TGTGCCAGCAGCCCCCACGATAGACAAGAGACCCAGTACTTC.

The chain links TRBV5-1 to TRBJ2-6; no reliable D call. CDR1 is SGHRS and CDR2 is YFSETQ in the germline V gene. The ends were cut back, 6 bases at V and 2 bases at J, with 12 bases in the middle. This CDR3 has 15 amino acids. The CDR3 bases are TGCGCCAGCACCGGCGAAGGAGCTGGGGCCAACGTCCTGACTTTC. It translates to CASTGEGAGANVLTF.

The V gene is TRBV19, the J gene TRBJ1-2; D possibly corresponds to TRBD1 (5 bases). The CDR3 loop spans 15 amino acids. V was clipped by 4 bases and J by 3 bases, with 15 bases between them. The V gene's germline CDR1 is LNHDA and CDR2 SQIVND (reference sequence). This CDR3 is CASSTWTSSHYGYTF. The CDR3, as DNA: TGTGCCAGTAGTACCTGGACAAGTTCGCACTATGGCTACACCTTC.

V gene TRBV7-9 combines with J gene TRBJ2-1; 7 nucleotides align to TRBD2. J was trimmed by 7 bases and V by 4 bases; bases with no gene match: 13. The CDR3 covers 16 residues. Germline V gene lookup returns CDR1 SEHNR and CDR2 FQNEAQ (reference sequence). CDR3 coding DNA: TGTGCCAGCAGCTCTCCTAATAGGCGGGAGTGGAATGAGCAGTTCTTC. This sequence encodes CASSSPNRREWNEQFF.

About this clone: A far larger clone is a single base away, which makes a read error likely. The chain combines TRBV27 with TRBJ1-2; 7 bases are shared with TRBD1. Germline V lookup: CDR1 MNHEY, CDR2 SMNVEV (reference sequence). V lost 3 bases to trimming and J lost 0 bases; unmatched junction nucleotides: 1. This CDR3 has 14 amino acids. This CDR3 is CASSFQGANYGYTF. The CDR3 coding sequence is TGTGCCAGCAGTTTCCAGGGGGCTAACTATGGCTACACCTTC.

The gene calls are TRBV9 and TRBJ1-1; possibly TRBD1 for D (5 bases). Trimming took off 3 bases at V and 4 bases at J, with 22 bases between the two ends. There are 17 residues in the CDR3. Per germline, CDR1 SGDLS and CDR2 YYNGEE. The CDR3 nucleotides are TGTGCCAGCAGCGCCGAAGGCAGGGCGTTTTCGAGCACTGAAGCTTTCTTT. Residues: CASSAEGRAFSSTEAFF. Full variable domain (rest looked up from reference TRBV9 and TRBJ1-1): DSGVTQTPKHLITATGQRVTLRCSPRSGDLSVYWYQQSLDQGLQFLIQYYNGEERAKGNILERFSAQQFPDLHSELNLSSLELGDSALYFCASSAEGRAFSSTEAFFGQGTRLTVV.

Only a few counts were recorded for this clone. This chain uses TRBV19 with TRBJ2-3; TRBD1 is a possible D gene (6 bases). Germline V lookup: CDR1 LNHDA, CDR2 SQIVND (reference sequence). Trimming cost V 8 bases and J 4 bases, with 22 bases left between them. The CDR3 loop spans 16 amino acids. The CDR3 sequence is CASGPGHPYVADTQYF. The CDR3 DNA reads TGTGCCAGTGGACCGGGACACCCCTATGTCGCAGATACGCAGTATTTT.

V usage is TRBV7-9 and J usage is TRBJ1-1; D may be TRBD1 (6 bases). Germline V gene data show CDR1 as SEHNR and CDR2 as FQNEAQ (reference sequence). Trimming shortened V by 5 bases and J by 7 bases, and 8 bases separated the two germline ends. The CDR3 consists of 11 residues. The CDR3 is CASSPDSEAFF. In DNA, the CDR3 is TGTGCCAGCAGCCCGGACAGTGAAGCTTTCTTT. Filled out from reference TRBV7-9 and TRBJ1-1, the complete variable domain reads DTGVSQNPRHKITKRGQNVTFRCDPISEHNRLYWYRQTLGQGPEFLTYFQNEAQLEKSRLLSDRFSAERPKGSFSTLEIQRTEQGDSAMYLCASSPDSEAFFGQGTRLTVV.

CDR3 sequence (DNA): TGTGCCTGGAGTACCGTTGAGGGGGCGGGGGGCTACACCTTC. Translated: CAWSTVEGAGGYTF. V is TRBV30 and J is TRBJ1-2; 7 nucleotides agree with TRBD1. This CDR3 contains 14 residues. The V segment lost 2 bases and the J segment 8 bases; nucleotides outside the gene matches: 11. Germline V gene sequence: CDR1 GTSNPN, CDR2 SVGIG (reference sequence).

The chain links TRBV29-1 to TRBJ1-2; D gene uncertain. Germline lookup yields CDR1 SQVTM and CDR2 ANQGSEA. The CDR3 extends over 15 amino acids. The CDR3 is CSYRRTVGRGGGYTF. CDR3 DNA: TGCTCCTACCGGAGGACGGTGGGCCGGGGAGGCGGCTACACCTTC.

This chain joins TRBV2 and TRBJ1-1; D uncertain. The CDR3 has 14 residues. The V gene's germline CDR1 is SNHLY and CDR2 FYNNEI. With 5 bases removed from V and 4 bases from J, the gap between germline ends came to 14 bases. The CDR3 spells CASSRRGGITEAFF. The DNA of the CDR3 is TGTGCCAGCAGTCGGCGGGGAGGGATCACTGAAGCTTTCTTT.

The chain recombines TRBV7-6 with TRBJ2-5, with 8 bases lining up with TRBD1. CDR1 and CDR2 from the germline V gene are SGHVS and FNYEAQ. Germline trimming cut 3 bases from V and 4 bases from J; bases unmatched to any gene: 10. The CDR3 spans 16 residues. CDR3 protein: CASSLGDRMKTETQYF. The DNA for the CDR3 is TGTGCCAGCAGCTTGGGGGACAGGATGAAGACAGAGACCCAGTACTTC.

This chain uses TRBV4-2 with TRBJ2-2, with 7 bases matching TRBD2. V lost 5 bases to trimming and J lost 1 base; unmatched junction nucleotides: 16. The CDR3 loop spans 19 amino acids. CDR1 LGHNA and CDR2 YNFKEQ come from the germline V gene. Written as DNA, the CDR3 is TGTGCCAGCAGCACAGCGAACGGCGCGGGAGAGCAGAACACCGGGGAGCTGTTTTTT. Amino acids: CASSTANGAGEQNTGELFF.

This clone was observed a single time. V gene TRBV9 combines with J gene TRBJ2-7; maybe TRBD1 (6 bases). Germline loops: CDR1 SGDLS, CDR2 YYNGEE. The CDR3 has 11 residues. Trimming left V 4 bases short and J 7 bases short, with 9 bases between. The CDR3 sequence: CASSIDREQYF. The DNA for the CDR3 is TGTGCCAGCAGCATCGACAGGGAGCAGTACTTC.